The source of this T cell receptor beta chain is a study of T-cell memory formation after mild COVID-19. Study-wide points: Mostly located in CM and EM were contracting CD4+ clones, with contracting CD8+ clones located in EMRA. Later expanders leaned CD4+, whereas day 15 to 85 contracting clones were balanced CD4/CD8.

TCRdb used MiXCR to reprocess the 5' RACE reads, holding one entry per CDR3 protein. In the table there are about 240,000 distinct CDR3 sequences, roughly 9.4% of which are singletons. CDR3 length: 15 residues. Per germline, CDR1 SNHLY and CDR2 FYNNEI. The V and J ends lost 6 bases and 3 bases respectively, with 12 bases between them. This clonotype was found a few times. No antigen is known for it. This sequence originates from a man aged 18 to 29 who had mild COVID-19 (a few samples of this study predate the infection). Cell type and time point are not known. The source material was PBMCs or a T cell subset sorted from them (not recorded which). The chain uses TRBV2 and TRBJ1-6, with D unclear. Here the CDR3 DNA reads TGTGCCAGCAGAGGAATTTCAGGCTATAATTCACCCCTCCACTTT. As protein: CASRGISGYNSPLHF.